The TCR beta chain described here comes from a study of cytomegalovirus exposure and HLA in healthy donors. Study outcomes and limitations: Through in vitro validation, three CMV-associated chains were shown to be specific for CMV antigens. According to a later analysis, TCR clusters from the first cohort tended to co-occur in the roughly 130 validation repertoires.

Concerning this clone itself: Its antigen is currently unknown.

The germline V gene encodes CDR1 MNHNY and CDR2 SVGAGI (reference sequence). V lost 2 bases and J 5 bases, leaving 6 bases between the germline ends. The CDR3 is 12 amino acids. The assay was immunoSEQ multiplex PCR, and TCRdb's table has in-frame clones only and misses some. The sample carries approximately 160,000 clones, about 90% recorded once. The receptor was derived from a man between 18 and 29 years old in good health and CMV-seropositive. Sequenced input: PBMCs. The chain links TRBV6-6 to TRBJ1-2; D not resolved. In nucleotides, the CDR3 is TGTGCCAGCAGTTACCGGGGTTATGGCTACACCTTC. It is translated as CASSYRGYGYTF.